This T cell receptor (beta chain) was sequenced in a study of breast tumors, draining lymph nodes, adjacent tissues. The CDR3 length is 13 residues. V gave up 11 bases and J gave up 3 bases; unmatched junction bases: 4. Note on this clonotype: The antigen is unknown.

TCRdb independently ran MiXCR on the multiplex PCR reads; one entry per CDR3 protein. The sample holds under 80,000 distinct CDR3 sequences, roughly 44% seen once. Findings and limits, study-wide: Most tumor T cells seemingly derive from lymph node, then expand in tumor. Luminal-like breast cancer showed significantly greater tumor-nontumor repertoire similarity than basal-like breast cancer did. Tumors had less TCR diversity than lymph nodes, more than nontumor tissue. Tumor T cell lymph node origin was a supported hypothesis, not proven.

Sequenced material: breast tumor tissue. The genes are TRBV7-1 and TRBJ2-3; 11 bases align to TRBD2. TRBV7-1 is an ORF; its function is uncertain. The TCR was taken from a female donor with breast cancer. Some clones in this sample may be carry-over from other donors' samples. The CDR3 protein is CAPGLAATDTQYF. The CDR3 DNA reads as TGTGCCCCGGGACTAGCGGCAACAGATACGCAGTATTTT.